The T cell receptor (beta chain) described here comes from a study of T cells in Graves' hyperthyroidism and ophthalmopathy. RNA transcripts provided the source from which TCR beta CDR3 regions were amplified. A set of HTBI primers served as the primers for a first-round RT-PCR of the TCR CDR3. One entry per CDR3 protein results from TCRdb running MiXCR on the multiplex PCR reads. This sample has about 400,000 distinct CDR3 sequences; more than 12% occur once, and the top ten carry roughly 33%. Clinical symptoms, serum thyroxine, TRAb, thyroid ultrasound and orbital computed tomography informed diagnoses. This clonotype was recorded a few times. V lost 0 bases and J 5 bases, leaving 10 bases between the germline ends. The V gene's germline CDR1 is LNHNV and CDR2 YYDKDF (reference sequence). The CDR3 has 14 residues.

The genes are TRBV15 and TRBJ1-2; maybe TRBD1 (5 bases). The TCR sequence derives from a woman aged 30 to 39 with Graves' hyperthyroidism. The specimen was blood. CDR3: CATSRDKGQYGYTF. CDR3 sequence (DNA): TGTGCCACCAGCAGAGATAAGGGGCAATATGGCTACACCTTC.